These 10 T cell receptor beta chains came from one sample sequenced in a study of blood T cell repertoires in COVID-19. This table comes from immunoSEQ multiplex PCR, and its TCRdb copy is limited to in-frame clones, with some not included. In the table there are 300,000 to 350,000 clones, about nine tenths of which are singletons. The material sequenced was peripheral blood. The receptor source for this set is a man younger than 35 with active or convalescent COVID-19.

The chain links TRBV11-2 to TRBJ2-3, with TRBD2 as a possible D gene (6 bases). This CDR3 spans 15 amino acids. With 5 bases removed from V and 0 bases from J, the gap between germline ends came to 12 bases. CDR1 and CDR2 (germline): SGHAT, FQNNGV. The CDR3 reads CASSTSGTSTDTQYF. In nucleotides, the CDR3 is TGTGCCAGCAGCACATCCGGGACTAGCACAGATACGCAGTATTTT. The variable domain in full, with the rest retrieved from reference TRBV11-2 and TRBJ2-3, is EAGVAQSPRYKIIEKRQSVAFWCNPISGHATLYWYQQILGQGPKLLIQFQNNGVVDDSQLPKDRFSAERLKGVDSTLKIQPAKLEDSAVYLCASSTSGTSTDTQYFGPGTRLTVL.

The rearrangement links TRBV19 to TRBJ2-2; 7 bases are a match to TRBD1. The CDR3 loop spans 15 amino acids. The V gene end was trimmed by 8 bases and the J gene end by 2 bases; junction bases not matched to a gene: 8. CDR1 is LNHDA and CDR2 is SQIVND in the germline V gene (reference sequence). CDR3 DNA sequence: TGTGCCAGTGGATTCGGGACAGTTAACACCGGGGAGCTGTTTTTT. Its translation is CASGFGTVNTGELFF.

The CDR3 region is CASSQDGGAASGYTF. The CDR3 region has the DNA TGCGCCAGCAGCCAAGATGGGGGGGCAGCTAGTGGCTACACCTTC. V usage is TRBV4-1 and J usage is TRBJ1-2; D perhaps matches TRBD1 (6 bases). V lost 0 bases and J lost 7, with 15 bases in between. Germline V gives CDR1 MGHRA, CDR2 YSYEKL. This CDR3 region has 15 residues.

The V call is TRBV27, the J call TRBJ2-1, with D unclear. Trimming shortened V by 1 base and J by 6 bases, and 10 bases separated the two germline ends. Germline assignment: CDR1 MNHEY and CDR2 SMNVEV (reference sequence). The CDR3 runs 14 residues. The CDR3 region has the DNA TGTGCCAGCAGTTTATTTTCTATATCCAATGAGCAGTTCTTC. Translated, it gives CASSLFSISNEQFF.

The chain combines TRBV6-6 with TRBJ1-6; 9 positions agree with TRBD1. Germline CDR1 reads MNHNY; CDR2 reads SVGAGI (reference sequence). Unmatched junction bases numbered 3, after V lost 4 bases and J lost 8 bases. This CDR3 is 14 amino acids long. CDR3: CASSFGQGHSPLHF. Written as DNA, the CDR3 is TGTGCCAGCAGTTTTGGACAGGGGCATTCACCCCTCCACTTT.

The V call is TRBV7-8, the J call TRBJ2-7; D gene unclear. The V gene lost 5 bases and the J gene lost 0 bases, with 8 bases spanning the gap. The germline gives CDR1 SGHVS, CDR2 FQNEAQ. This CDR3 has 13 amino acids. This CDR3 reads CASSVDSSYEQYF. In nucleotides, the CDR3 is TGTGCCAGCAGCGTAGACTCCTCCTACGAGCAGTACTTC.

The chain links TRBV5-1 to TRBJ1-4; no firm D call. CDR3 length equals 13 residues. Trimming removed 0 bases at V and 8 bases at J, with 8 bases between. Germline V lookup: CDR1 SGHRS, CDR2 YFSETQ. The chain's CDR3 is CASSLVPGEKLFF. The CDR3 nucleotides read TGCGCCAGCAGCTTGGTACCGGGAGAAAAACTGTTTTTT.

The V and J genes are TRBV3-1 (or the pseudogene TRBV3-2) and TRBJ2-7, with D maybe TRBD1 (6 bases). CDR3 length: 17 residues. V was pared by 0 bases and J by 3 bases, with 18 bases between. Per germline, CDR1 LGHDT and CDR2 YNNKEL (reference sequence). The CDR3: CASSQDSPLGRGYEQYF. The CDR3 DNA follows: TGTGCCAGCAGCCAAGACTCTCCCCTGGGCAGGGGCTACGAGCAGTACTTC.

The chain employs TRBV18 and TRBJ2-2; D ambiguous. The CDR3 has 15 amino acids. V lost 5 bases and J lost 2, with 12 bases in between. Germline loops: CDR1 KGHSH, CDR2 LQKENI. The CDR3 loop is CASSSWASNTGELFF. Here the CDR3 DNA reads TGTGCCAGCTCATCCTGGGCAAGCAACACCGGGGAGCTGTTTTTT.

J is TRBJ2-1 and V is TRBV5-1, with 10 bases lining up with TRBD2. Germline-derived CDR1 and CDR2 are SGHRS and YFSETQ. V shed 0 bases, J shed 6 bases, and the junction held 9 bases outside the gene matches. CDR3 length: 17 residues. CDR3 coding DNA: TGCGCCAGCAGCTTGGTGTCGCTAGCGGGAGTGGGCAATGAGCAGTTCTTC. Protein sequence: CASSLVSLAGVGNEQFF.